This TCR beta chain was obtained from a study of vaccination effects on CD4 cells after COVID-19. Overall study findings and caveats: After vaccination, at late timepoints, clones induced by infection and by vaccine contracted markedly. Vaccine-induced clones in healthy vaccinees cross-reacted with common cold coronaviruses in only 1 of 255 cases.

As concerns this clone: Its antigen is not identified.

TCRdb's copy holds only in-frame clones and misses some; the assay was immunoSEQ multiplex PCR. The data contain around 55,000 clones, 55% to 75% of them seen just once; the ten biggest clones take up around 18%. The CDR3 runs to 13 residues. The V end lost 3 bases, the J end lost 3 bases, and 6 bases lay between the germline ends. CDR1 and CDR2 (germline): SNHLY, FYNNEI. Viral peptide pools were used in the ViraFEST assay to expand antigen-specific CD4+ T cells, and sequencing came afterward. CD4+ T cells were isolated after less than 13 days of culture. No vaccinee had earlier SARS-CoV-2 infection, and nucleocapsid antibodies were negative. It was with about 10 IU/ml IL-2 and around 10 ug/ml peptides that 2 million to 2.5 million PBMC per well were cultured. A half-medium replacement with IL-2 medium was carried out on days 3 and 7.

This clonotype was sampled from a human donor who received a COVID-19 vaccine. Sequencing was performed on CD4+ T cells from PBMCs cultured with SARS-CoV-2 spike peptides, taken before COVID-19 vaccination. This chain connects TRBV2 to TRBJ2-1, with D possibly being TRBD1 (5 bases). The CDR3 DNA reads TGTGCCAGCAGTGACGACAGCTACAATGAGCAGTTCTTC. Its translation is CASSDDSYNEQFF.